What follows is one TCR beta chain and its context. CDR3 length: 13 amino acids. After removal of 6 bases from V and 4 bases from J, the junction contained 6 bases not matched to a gene. CDR1 and CDR2 from the germline V gene are MNHEY and SMNVEV (reference sequence). This sample is part of a study of T cells after somatic rescue of genetic block. Here immunoSEQ multiplex PCR was the method, and the copy in TCRdb shows in-frame clones only, minus some. This sample has roughly 65,000 clones, with roughly 92% found just once. The material sequenced was peripheral blood mononuclear cells (PBMCs). The origin of this receptor is a man aged 40-50 years. This chain uses TRBV27 with TRBJ2-7; 7 nucleotides line up with TRBD1. The CDR3 loop is CASSHGDSYEQYF. CDR3 coding DNA: TGTGCCAGCAGCCACGGGGACAGTTACGAGCAGTACTTC.